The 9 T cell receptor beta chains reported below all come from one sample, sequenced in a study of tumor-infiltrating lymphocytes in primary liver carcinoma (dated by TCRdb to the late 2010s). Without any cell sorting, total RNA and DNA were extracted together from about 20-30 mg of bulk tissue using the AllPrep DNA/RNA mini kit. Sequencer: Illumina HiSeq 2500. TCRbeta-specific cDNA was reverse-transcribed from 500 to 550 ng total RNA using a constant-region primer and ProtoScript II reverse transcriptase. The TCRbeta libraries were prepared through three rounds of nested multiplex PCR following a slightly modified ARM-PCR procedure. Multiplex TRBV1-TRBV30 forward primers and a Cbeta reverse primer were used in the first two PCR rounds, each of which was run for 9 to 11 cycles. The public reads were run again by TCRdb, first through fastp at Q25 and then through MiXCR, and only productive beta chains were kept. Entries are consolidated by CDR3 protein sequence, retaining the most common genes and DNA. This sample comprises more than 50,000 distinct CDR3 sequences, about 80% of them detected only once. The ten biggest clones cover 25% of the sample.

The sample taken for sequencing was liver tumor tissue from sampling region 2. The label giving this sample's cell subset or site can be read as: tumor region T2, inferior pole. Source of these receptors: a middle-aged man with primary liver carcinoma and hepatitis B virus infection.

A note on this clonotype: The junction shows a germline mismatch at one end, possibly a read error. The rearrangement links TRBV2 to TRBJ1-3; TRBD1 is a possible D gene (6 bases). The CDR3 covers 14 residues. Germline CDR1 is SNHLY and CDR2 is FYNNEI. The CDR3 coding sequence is TGTGTCAGCAGCATACAGGGCTCTGGAAACACCATATATTTT. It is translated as CVSSIQGSGNTIYF.

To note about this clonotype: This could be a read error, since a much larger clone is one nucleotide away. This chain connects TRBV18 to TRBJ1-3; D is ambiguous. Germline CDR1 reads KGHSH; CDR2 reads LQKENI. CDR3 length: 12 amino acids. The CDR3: CASSPVDGSLGF. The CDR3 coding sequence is TGTGCCAGCTCACCGGTGGACGGTTCCCTCGGCTTT. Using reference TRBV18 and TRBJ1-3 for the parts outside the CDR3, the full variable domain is NAGVMQNPRHLVRRRGQEARLRCSPMKGHSHVYWYRQLPEEGLKFMVYLQKENIIDESGMPKERFSAEFPKEGPSILRIQQVVRGDSAAYFCASSPVDGSLGFGEGSWLTVV.

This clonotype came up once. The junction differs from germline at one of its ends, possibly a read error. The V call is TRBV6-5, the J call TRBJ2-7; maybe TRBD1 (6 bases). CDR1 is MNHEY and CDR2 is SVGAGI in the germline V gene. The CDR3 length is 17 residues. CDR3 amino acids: CACSCRDIGRRWNEQYF. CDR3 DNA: TGTGCCTGCAGTTGCCGGGACATCGGTAGGCGATGGAACGAGCAGTACTTC.

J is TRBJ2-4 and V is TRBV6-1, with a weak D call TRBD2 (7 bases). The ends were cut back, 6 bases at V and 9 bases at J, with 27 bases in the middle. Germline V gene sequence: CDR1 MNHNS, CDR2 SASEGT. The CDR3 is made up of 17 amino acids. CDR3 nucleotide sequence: TGTGCCAGCAGCCCGAGCCCCCTGGGGGGGCTCGTAAGCATTCAGTACTTC. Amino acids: CASSPSPLGGLVSIQYF.

The CDR3 DNA reads TGTGCCAGCAGCTTAGGAGTCCCCAGCACAGATACGCAGTATTTT. Its translation is CASSLGVPSTDTQYF. The chain employs TRBV11-2 and TRBJ2-3; the D is unclear. This CDR3 region has 15 residues. V was trimmed by 1 base and J by 0 bases, leaving 8 bases between them. Germline assignment: CDR1 SGHAT and CDR2 FQNNGV.

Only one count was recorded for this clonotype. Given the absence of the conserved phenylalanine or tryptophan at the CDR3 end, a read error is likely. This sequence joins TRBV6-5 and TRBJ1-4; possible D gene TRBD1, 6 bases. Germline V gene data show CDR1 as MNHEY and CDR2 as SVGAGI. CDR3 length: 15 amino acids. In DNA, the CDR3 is TGTGTCAGCAGTTACTGGGGGGCGAATGACGAAAAACTGTTTTTA. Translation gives CVSSYWGANDEKLFL.

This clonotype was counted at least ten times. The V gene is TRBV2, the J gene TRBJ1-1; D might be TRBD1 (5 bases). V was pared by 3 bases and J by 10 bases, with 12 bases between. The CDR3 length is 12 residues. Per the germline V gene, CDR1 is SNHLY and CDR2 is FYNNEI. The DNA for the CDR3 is TGTGCCAGCAGTGACGGGGGGACGGGAGCTTTCTTT. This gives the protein CASSDGGTGAFF.

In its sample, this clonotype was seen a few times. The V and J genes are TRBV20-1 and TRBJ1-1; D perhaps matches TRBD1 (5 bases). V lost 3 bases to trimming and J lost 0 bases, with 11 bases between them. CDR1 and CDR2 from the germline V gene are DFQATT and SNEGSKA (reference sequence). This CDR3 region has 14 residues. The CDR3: CSASRDSLNTEAFF. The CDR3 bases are TGCAGTGCTAGTCGAGACAGCCTGAACACTGAAGCTTTCTTT.

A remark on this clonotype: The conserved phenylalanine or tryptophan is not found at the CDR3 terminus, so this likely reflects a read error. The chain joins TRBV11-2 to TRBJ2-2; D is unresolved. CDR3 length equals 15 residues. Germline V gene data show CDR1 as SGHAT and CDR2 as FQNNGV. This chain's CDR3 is CASSLVGWGTGELFS. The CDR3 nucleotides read TGTGCCAGTAGCTTAGTCGGATGGGGCACCGGGGAGCTGTTTTCT.